This paragraph covers one T cell receptor beta chain sequence. The V segment lost 7 bases and the J segment 5 bases; nucleotides outside the gene matches: 6. Per the germline V gene, CDR1 is WSHSY and CDR2 is SAAADI. CDR3 length: 13 residues. The sample originates from a study of blood T cell repertoires in COVID-19. The overall study: Whether acute or convalescent, the COVID-19 samples came from the United States, Italy and Spain. T cells, B-cell-depleted T cells, or PBMCs supplied cDNA or gDNA.

Source study methods: Amplification from reference gene primers served as the basis for estimated nucleated cell counts. Sequenced by immunoSEQ multiplex PCR; TCRdb stores in-frame clones only, minus some. V, J and clone size are taken as reported in that table, and D and trimming were inferred from the DNA itself. The data show 200,000 to 250,000 clones, roughly 85% seen once. The TCR sequence derives from a man aged 50-59 years with COVID-19, enrolled during active disease. The rearrangement uses TRBV10-2 and TRBJ2-5; 8 positions agree with TRBD1. Sequenced sample: peripheral blood. The CDR3: CASISGGGETQYF. In DNA, the CDR3 is TGCGCCAGCATTTCAGGGGGCGGTGAGACCCAGTACTTC.